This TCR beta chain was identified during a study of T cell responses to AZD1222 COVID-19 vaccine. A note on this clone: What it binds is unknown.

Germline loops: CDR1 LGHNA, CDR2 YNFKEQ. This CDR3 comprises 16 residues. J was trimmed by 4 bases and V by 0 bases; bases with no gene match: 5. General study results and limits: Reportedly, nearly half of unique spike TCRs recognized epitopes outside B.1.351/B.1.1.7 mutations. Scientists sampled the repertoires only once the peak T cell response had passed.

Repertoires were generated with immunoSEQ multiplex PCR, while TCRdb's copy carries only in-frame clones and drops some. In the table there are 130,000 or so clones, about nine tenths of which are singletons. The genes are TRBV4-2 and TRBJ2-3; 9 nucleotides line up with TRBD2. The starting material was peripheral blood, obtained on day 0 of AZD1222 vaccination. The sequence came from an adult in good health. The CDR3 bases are TGTGCCAGCAGCCAAGAGGGAGCGGGGGGACCAGATACGCAGTATTTT. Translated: CASSQEGAGGPDTQYF.